This passage covers 4 T cell receptor beta chains from one sample sequenced in a study of blood T cell repertoires in COVID-19. The assay was immunoSEQ multiplex PCR, and TCRdb's table has in-frame clones only and misses some. The profile shows 200,000 to 250,000 clones, over 80% of them singletons. Sequencing input: PBMCs or T cells enriched from blood (not recorded which). The receptors were gathered from a woman aged 25 to 45 who had been exposed to COVID-19.

The chain combines TRBV4-2 with TRBJ2-1, with D perhaps matching TRBD1 (6 bases). V was pared by 7 bases and J by 8 bases, with 18 bases between. The CDR3 has 14 amino acids. CDR1 and CDR2 from the germline V gene are LGHNA and YNFKEQ. CDR3 sequence reads: CASTPSQGMYEQFF. CDR3 sequence (DNA): TGTGCCAGCACCCCAAGCCAGGGGATGTATGAGCAGTTCTTC.

This chain joins TRBV7-6 and TRBJ2-6, with 11 bases identical to TRBD2. CDR3 length: 18 residues. In germline, CDR1 is SGHVS, CDR2 FNYEAQ. J lost 0 bases, V lost 5 bases, and 6 bases had no gene match. The CDR3, as DNA: TGTGCCAGCAGCCTCACCGGGACTAGCGGCTCTGGGGCCAACGTCCTGACTTTC. It yields the protein CASSLTGTSGSGANVLTF.

This clone appeared a few times. The chain couples TRBV7-2 to TRBJ1-1; 8 bases align to TRBD1. This CDR3 is built from 13 residues. With V trimmed by 2 bases and J by 12 bases, 8 bases remained unmatched. The germline V gene encodes CDR1 SGHTA and CDR2 FQGNSA. The CDR3 coding sequence is TGTGCCAGCAGCTTATTTAGGCAGGGGGCGACTTTCTTT. Its translation: CASSLFRQGATFF.

The rearrangement joins TRBV7-2 to TRBJ1-2; D gene uncertain. The CDR3 loop spans 15 amino acids. The V end lost 1 base, the J end lost 4 bases, and 13 bases lay between the germline ends. Germline V lookup: CDR1 SGHTA, CDR2 FQGNSA. In DNA, the CDR3 is TGTGCCAGCAGCTTAGAAGGAAGACGACTCTATGGCTACACCTTC. Translation gives CASSLEGRRLYGYTF.